This T cell receptor beta chain was profiled in a study of regulatory T cells in long-lasting Graves disease. Broader study findings: Owing to a sample size that was small, accuracy may have been reduced.

V shed 8 bases and J shed 2 bases, with 16 bases lying between them. Germline V gene data show CDR1 as GTSNPN and CDR2 as SVGIG (reference sequence). This CDR3 contains 15 residues. For TCR beta, libraries came from iRepertoire HTBI primers and Arm-PCR of CDR3 regions. One entry per CDR3 protein, called by TCRdb with MiXCR from the multiplex PCR reads. Among about 500,000 distinct CDR3 sequences, around 15% were seen once, and the ten largest hold less than 15%. Concerning this clonotype: Its specificity is unknown. This sequence may be a read error, since a much larger clone differs from it by one base.

Time point specified: newly diagnosed GD, antithyroid drugs for less than 3 months. PBMC RNA was the source of the TCR library. This same sample was also taken into another study, of T cells in Graves' hyperthyroidism and ophthalmopathy.

The sequencing here drew on peripheral blood mononuclear cells (PBMCs), taken at new diagnosis, from a patient treated with antithyroid drugs. This receptor was obtained from a man aged 35-49 years with Graves disease. The V gene is TRBV30, the J gene TRBJ1-6, with D tentatively TRBD1 (5 bases). The CDR3 sequence is CASMVGTAYNSPLHF. CDR3 nucleotide sequence: TGTGCCAGCATGGTCGGGACTGCCTATAATTCACCCCTCCACTTT.